The rows below give T cell receptor beta chains drawn from one sample of a study of CD8+CD57+ T cells in acquired aplastic anemia. TCRdb reanalysed the reads using MiXCR and keeps one entry per CDR3 protein. Of 200,000 to 300,000 distinct CDR3 sequences in the sample, 47% were seen once. Source material: sorted CD4+, CD8+, or CD8+CD57+ T cells (not recorded which) from PBMCs. These TCRs come from a human donor with aplastic anemia. Both conserved end residues are part of each CDR3. The D gene is left open where the match is weak. Clone size is stated in some rows and not others, as once, few, many or a class when expanded.

>TRBV12-3/TRBV12-4|14|TRBJ2-3|-|-
CASRLELTADTQYF
TGTGCCAGCAGACTTGAACTGACCGCAGATACGCAGTATTTT
>TRBV20-1|16|TRBJ1-5|many|TRBD1
CSAVVPGQAANQPQHF
TGCAGTGCTGTTGTCCCGGGACAGGCCGCAAATCAGCCCCAGCATTTT
>TRBV19|15|TRBJ1-5|-|TRBD1
CASSMTQGGNQPQHF
TGTGCCAGTAGTATGACCCAGGGGGGGAATCAGCCCCAGCATTTT
>TRBV2|19|TRBJ1-5|few|-
CASSYDSGRQVISNQPQHF
TGTGCCAGCAGTTATGATTCGGGGAGACAGGTAATTAGCAATCAGCCCCAGCATTTT
>TRBV20-1|16|TRBJ2-7|many|TRBD2
CSARDPTSGSSYEQYF
TGCAGTGCTAGGGACCCGACTAGCGGGAGTTCCTACGAGCAGTACTTC
>TRBV2|14|TRBJ2-5|-|TRBD1
CASRKQGGQETQYF
TGTGCCAGCAGGAAACAGGGGGGTCAAGAGACCCAGTACTTC
>TRBV19|12|TRBJ1-2|-|-
CASMKFNYGYTF
TGTGCCAGTATGAAGTTTAACTATGGCTACACCTTC
>TRBV6-4|15|TRBJ1-1|-|TRBD1
CASSDTGQGNTEAFF
TGTGCCAGCAGTGATACGGGACAGGGGAACACTGAAGCTTTCTTT
>TRBV10-3|14|TRBJ1-1|-|-
CAISDSRVGVEAFF
TGTGCCATCAGTGATAGCAGGGTCGGCGTTGAAGCTTTCTTT
>TRBV7-3|13|TRBJ2-7|-|-
CASSSLQGDEQYF
TGTGCCAGCAGCTCCCTACAGGGTGACGAGCAGTACTTC
>TRBV3-1|15|TRBJ1-5|-|TRBD1
CASSQVTGGNQPQHF
TGTGCCAGCAGCCAAGTAACAGGGGGTAATCAGCCCCAGCATTTT
>TRBV7-2|15|TRBJ2-2|-|TRBD1
CASIRDRVNTGELFF
TGTGCCAGCATAAGGGACAGGGTTAACACCGGGGAGCTGTTTTTT
>TRBV4-1|16|TRBJ2-1|few|TRBD1
CASSQEGQGASNEQFF
TGCGCCAGCAGCCAAGAGGGACAGGGGGCTAGCAATGAGCAGTTCTTC
>TRBV20-1|11|TRBJ1-2|-|TRBD1
CRQGANYGYTF
TGCAGACAGGGGGCGAACTATGGCTACACCTTC
>TRBV6-7|18|TRBJ2-3|-|-
CASSYSSPLVGRTDTQYF
TGTGCCAGCAGTTACTCGTCGCCTTTGGTGGGACGCACAGATACGCAGTATTTT
>TRBV4-1|14|TRBJ1-1|many|-
CASSQESWGGALHF
TGCGCCAGCAGCCAAGAATCTTGGGGCGGCGCACTTCACTTT
>TRBV12-3/TRBV12-4|13|TRBJ1-1|many|TRBD1
CASSSRTGKEAFF
TGTGCCAGCAGTTCACGGACAGGGAAGGAGGCTTTCTTT
>TRBV10-3|14|TRBJ1-2|-|TRBD1
CAITGGTGDYGYTF
TGTGCCATCACTGGCGGGACAGGGGACTATGGCTACACCTTC
>TRBV30|12|TRBJ2-7|many|-
CAWTGGTGEQYF
TGTGCCTGGACAGGGGGGACTGGCGAGCAGTACTTC
>TRBV7-2|18|TRBJ1-2|-|-
CASDFWKMNTEANYGYTF
TGTGCCAGCGATTTTTGGAAGATGAACACTGAAGCTAACTATGGCTACACCTTC
>TRBV7-3|13|TRBJ2-5|-|-
CASSLYLQETQYF
TGTGCCAGCAGCTTATATCTTCAAGAGACCCAGTACTTC
>TRBV7-6|15|TRBJ1-2|many|TRBD1
CASSPLTGRNYGYTF
TGTGCCAGCAGCCCCCTGACAGGGAGGAACTATGGCTACACCTTC
>TRBV4-1|15|TRBJ2-7|many|TRBD1
CASSRRQGYIYEQYF
TGCGCCAGCAGCCGAAGACAGGGCTACATCTACGAGCAGTACTTC
>TRBV25-1|14|TRBJ1-5|once|-
CASSDRVGNQPQHF
TGTGCCAGCAGTGATCGGGTTGGCAATCAGCCCCAGCATTTT
>TRBV7-6|16|TRBJ2-1|many|TRBD2
CASSLGFASGTNEQFF
TGTGCCAGCAGCTTAGGGTTTGCTAGCGGGACGAATGAGCAGTTCTTC
>TRBV6-5|15|TRBJ2-7|once|TRBD2
CASSYSLAADYEQYF
TGTGCCAGCAGTTACTCACTAGCGGCGGACTACGAGCAGTACTTC
>TRBV19|12|TRBJ2-5|-|-
CASSIPRETQYF
TGTGCCAGTAGTATCCCTCGGGAGACCCAGTACTTC
>TRBV10-3|17|TRBJ1-5|-|TRBD1
CAISESIQGPGLEPQHF
TGTGCCATCAGTGAGTCAATACAGGGGCCAGGTCTGGAGCCCCAGCATTTT
>TRBV6-1|19|TRBJ2-1|few|TRBD2
CASSVFRLAGESSYNEQFF
TGTGCCAGCAGTGTTTTTCGACTAGCGGGAGAGAGCTCCTACAATGAGCAGTTCTTC
>TRBV6-5|14|TRBJ1-1|-|-
CASSWGGDGTEAFF
TGTGCCAGCAGTTGGGGGGGGGACGGCACTGAAGCTTTCTTT
>TRBV20-1|11|TRBJ2-2|many|TRBD1
CSAPTGKELFF
TGCAGTGCTCCGACAGGGAAAGAGCTGTTTTTT
>TRBV7-4|18|TRBJ2-5|-|-
CASSLAPWPSSRLETQYF
TGTGCCAGCAGTTTGGCCCCCTGGCCCTCTTCTCGCCTAGAGACCCAGTACTTC
>TRBV7-9|15|TRBJ2-7|once|-
CASSPGPGATYEQYF
TGTGCCAGCAGCCCAGGTCCCGGGGCGACCTACGAGCAGTACTTC
>TRBV7-9|19|TRBJ1-5|many|-
CASSLVTLDPPGGNQPQHF
TGTGCCAGCAGCTTAGTTACGTTAGACCCACCTGGAGGCAATCAGCCCCAGCATTTT
>TRBV7-6|16|TRBJ2-1|few|-
CASSSQGGAAYNEQFF
TGTGCCAGCAGCTCCCAAGGAGGGGCTGCCTACAATGAGCAGTTCTTC
>TRBV7-9|16|TRBJ1-5|many|TRBD1
CASSQAGTGPRQPQHF
TGTGCCAGCAGCCAGGCTGGGACAGGCCCTCGTCAGCCCCAGCATTTT
>TRBV5-6|12|TRBJ2-7|many|TRBD2
CASSLKLREGYF
TGTGCCAGCAGCTTGAAGTTGAGGGAGGGGTACTTC
>TRBV20-1|15|TRBJ2-7|many|-
CSAADIPGETPEQYF
TGCAGTGCTGCCGACATACCTGGAGAGACGCCCGAGCAGTACTTC
>TRBV20-1|16|TRBJ1-1|-|-
CSARGSQQGSDTEAFF
TGCAGTGCTAGAGGTAGCCAACAGGGTAGCGACACTGAAGCTTTCTTT
>TRBV2|17|TRBJ2-5|many|TRBD1
CASSQKTGTGIQETQYF
TGTGCCAGCAGTCAGAAAACCGGGACAGGAATCCAAGAGACCCAGTACTTC
>TRBV24-1|12|TRBJ2-3|-|-
CATSERWGTQYF
TGTGCCACCAGTGAGAGGTGGGGCACGCAGTATTTT
>TRBV2|14|TRBJ1-5|-|-
CASKTGYSNQPQHF
TGTGCCAGCAAGACGGGATATAGCAATCAGCCCCAGCATTTT
>TRBV3-1|14|TRBJ1-1|-|TRBD1
CASSHDRGYTEAFF
TGTGCCAGCAGCCACGACAGGGGATATACTGAAGCTTTCTTT
>TRBV7-3|13|TRBJ1-5|-|-
CASSLADHQPQHF
TGTGCCAGCAGCTTAGCAGATCATCAGCCCCAGCATTTT
>TRBV19|16|TRBJ2-2|many|-
CASSVVQVRHTGELFF
TGTGCCAGTAGTGTAGTCCAGGTTAGACACACCGGGGAGCTGTTTTTT
>TRBV6-2/TRBV6-3|12|TRBJ2-5|few|-
CASRSGIETQYF
TGTGCCAGCAGGAGTGGGATAGAGACCCAGTACTTC
>TRBV7-9|17|TRBJ2-1|-|TRBD2
CASSRTSGLQQRNEQFF
TGTGCCAGCAGCAGGACTAGCGGCCTCCAACAGCGGAATGAGCAGTTCTTC